Listed here are 14 T cell receptor beta chains from one sample, sequenced in a study of T cell repertoires in urothelial bladder cancer. Some clones are missing from TCRdb's copy, which holds only in-frame ones; the method was immunoSEQ multiplex PCR. The data hold approximately 9,800 clones, with roughly 50% observed a single time. Sequenced sample: tumor-infiltrating cells from bladder cancer. Receptor source: a human donor with urothelial carcinoma.

The chain joins TRBV19 to TRBJ1-6; weak D call: TRBD1 (6 bases). The V end was cut by 6 bases, the J end by 7 bases, with 19 bases between. Germline V gene data show CDR1 as LNHDA and CDR2 as SQIVND (reference sequence). The CDR3 has 16 residues. This CDR3 reads CASSQGGGARNSPLHF. DNA for the CDR3: TGTGCCAGTAGCCAGGGTGGGGGGGCAAGGAATTCACCCCTCCACTTT.

By its share, this clone is medium-sized. The chain couples TRBV4-2 to TRBJ1-3, with a weak D call TRBD1 (5 bases). V lost 1 base, J lost 4 bases, and 11 bases lay in between. Germline-derived CDR1 and CDR2 are LGHNA and YNFKEQ. The CDR3 has 15 amino acids. CDR3 bases: TGTGCCAGCAGCCAAGTTGGGGGGTCAGGAAACACCATATATTTT. This sequence encodes CASSQVGGSGNTIYF.

The chain combines TRBV4-1 with TRBJ1-1; the D gene is possibly TRBD1 (6 bases). V lost 4 bases to trimming and J lost 6 bases, with 24 bases between them. The germline gives CDR1 MGHRA, CDR2 YSYEKL. The CDR3 is 17 amino acids. CDR3 sequence reads: CASSPGRGGIVGSEAFF. DNA of the CDR3: TGCGCCAGCAGCCCAGGAAGAGGGGGGATTGTTGGCTCTGAAGCTTTCTTT.

By sample fraction, this clone is medium-sized. The chain combines TRBV11-2 with TRBJ2-7; D uncertain. V lost 8 bases and J 1 base, leaving 9 bases between the germline ends. The CDR3 extends over 12 amino acids. Germline assignment: CDR1 SGHAT and CDR2 FQNNGV. CDR3 in amino acids: CASHDLSYEQYF. DNA of the CDR3: TGTGCCAGCCACGACTTATCCTACGAGCAGTACTTC. Looking up the rest from reference TRBV11-2 and TRBJ2-7 gives the full variable domain: EAGVAQSPRYKIIEKRQSVAFWCNPISGHATLYWYQQILGQGPKLLIQFQNNGVVDDSQLPKDRFSAERLKGVDSTLKIQPAKLEDSAVYLCASHDLSYEQYFGPGTRLTVT.

As regards this clone: This sequence is one base from a far larger clone and is likely a read error. The V gene is TRBV5-4, the J gene TRBJ2-6, with D hard to call. With 5 bases removed from V and 4 bases from J, the gap between germline ends came to 4 bases. Per the germline V gene, CDR1 is SGHNT and CDR2 is YYREEE (reference sequence). The CDR3 runs to 12 residues. The CDR3 is CASRQGANVLTF. For the CDR3, the DNA is TGTGCCAGCAGACAGGGGGCCAACGTCCTGACTTTC. Filled out from reference TRBV5-4 and TRBJ2-6, the complete variable domain reads ETGVTQSPTHLIKTRGQQVTLRCSSQSGHNTVSWYQQALGQGPQFIFQYYREEENGRGNFPPRFSGLQFPNYSSELNVNALELDDSALYLCASRQGANVLTFGAGSRLTVL.

This chain uses TRBV25-1 with TRBJ1-2; 9 bases align to TRBD1. The V and J ends lost 2 bases and 7 bases, in that order; junction bases with no gene match: 14. Germline V gene data show CDR1 as MGHDK and CDR2 as SYGVNS. This CDR3 has 17 residues. The CDR3 loop is CASSERPPTGGYTGYTF. Here the CDR3 DNA reads TGTGCCAGCAGTGAACGCCCCCCGACAGGGGGGTATACTGGCTACACCTTC.

This rearrangement joins TRBV5-1 to TRBJ2-7, with 10 nucleotides matching TRBD2. Germline V lookup: CDR1 SGHRS, CDR2 YFSETQ. V was clipped by 3 bases and J by 0 bases; unmatched bases: 9. There are 17 residues in the CDR3. The CDR3 is CASSSPLLAGLSYEQYF. CDR3 bases: TGCGCCAGCAGCTCCCCTCTACTAGCGGGGCTCTCCTACGAGCAGTACTTC.

The rearrangement links TRBV19 to TRBJ1-2, with D possibly TRBD1 on 5 matching bases. Looked up from germline, CDR1 is LNHDA and CDR2 is SQIVND (reference sequence). Trimming pared 5 bases from V and 4 bases from J, leaving 17 bases between. This CDR3 comprises 15 residues. Written as DNA, the CDR3 is TGTGCCAGTAGTCCCACCGGGCAGGGTGCCTATGGCTACACCTTC. Translating gives CASSPTGQGAYGYTF.

The V call is TRBV28, the J call TRBJ2-2, with D possibly TRBD2 on 5 matching bases. Per germline, CDR1 MDHEN and CDR2 SYDVKM. This CDR3 spans 12 amino acids. V was cut by 6 bases and J by 7 bases, with 9 bases left in between. CDR3 amino acids: CASRSGIGELFF. Here the CDR3 DNA reads TGTGCCAGCAGATCGGGAATCGGGGAGCTGTTTTTT.

V is TRBV5-8 and J is TRBJ2-1, with 9 bases lining up with TRBD1. V gave up 4 bases and J gave up 11 bases; unmatched junction bases: 16. The germline V gene encodes CDR1 SGHTS and CDR2 YDEGEE. This CDR3 is built from 16 residues. The CDR3 nucleotides read TGTGCCAGCAGCCAAGAGAGGTCCGGGACAGGGAGGCAGCAGTTCTTC. It translates to CASSQERSGTGRQQFF.

The count of this clone is one. The chain links TRBV6-1 to TRBJ1-2, with 7 bases that match TRBD1. The trim removed 2 bases at V and 0 bases at J, leaving 3 bases unmatched. The CDR3 contains 15 residues. Per germline, CDR1 MNHNS and CDR2 SASEGT. The CDR3, as DNA: TGTGCCAGCAGTGAAAGGGGGCTAGCTAACTATGGCTACACCTTC. It is translated as CASSERGLANYGYTF.

This clone was observed at least ten times. This CDR3 reads CASSLTPTTNQPQHF. The CDR3 DNA sequence: TGTGCCAGCAGCTTGACACCAACCACCAATCAGCCCCAGCATTTT. The rearrangement uses TRBV5-6 and TRBJ1-5; D remains unclear. V was pared by 1 base and J by 3 bases, with 11 bases between. This CDR3 has 15 amino acids. The germline gives CDR1 SGHDT, CDR2 YYEEEE.

The chain combines TRBV19 with TRBJ1-2; D remains unclear. V shed 7 bases and J shed 2 bases, with 23 bases lying between them. Germline V gene data show CDR1 as LNHDA and CDR2 as SQIVND (reference sequence). This CDR3 is built from 17 residues. The CDR3 nucleotides read TGTGCCAGTACGTCCCAGACCACGAGTTCATTCAACTATGGCTACACCTTC. It specifies CASTSQTTSSFNYGYTF.

The chain carries TRBV7-2 and TRBJ2-1, with a tentative D call TRBD2 (6 bases). The CDR3 is made up of 16 amino acids. V lost 1 base, J lost 6 bases, and 16 bases lay in between. Germline V CDR1 and CDR2: SGHTA, FQGNSA. Here the CDR3 DNA reads TGTGCCAGCAGCTTAGAACTAGCTTTGGGTGCCAATGAGCAGTTCTTC. Protein sequence: CASSLELALGANEQFF.